Listed here are 19 T cell receptor beta chains from one sample, sequenced in a study of regulatory T cells in long-lasting Graves disease. Libraries of TCR beta came from iRepertoire HTBI primers plus Arm-PCR of CDR3 regions. A single record per CDR3 protein comes from TCRdb applying MiXCR to the multiplex PCR reads. The table includes approximately 400,000 distinct CDR3 sequences, roughly 24% detected once. The time point here: persistent/refractory GD, antithyroid drugs over 5 years with positive TRAb. With RNA extracted from PBMCs as input, the TCR library was made. This sample comprised peripheral blood mononuclear cells (PBMCs), obtained when the disease was refractory, from a patient treated with antithyroid drugs. These receptors were obtained from a middle-aged woman with Graves disease.

The chain has TRBV13 and TRBJ2-7, with 10 bases lining up with TRBD1. V lost 5 bases and J lost 6; bases outside the gene matches: 10. The CDR3 extends over 15 amino acids. Germline V gene data show CDR1 as PRHDT and CDR2 as FYEKMQ (reference sequence). The CDR3 loop is CASSARQGARREQYF. The CDR3 region has the DNA TGTGCCAGCAGCGCCCGACAGGGGGCGCGACGCGAGCAGTACTTC.

The chain joins TRBV7-2 to TRBJ2-7, with D maybe TRBD2 (6 bases). V lost 5 bases and J lost 0, with 17 bases in between. CDR3 size: 16 residues. Germline V gene data show CDR1 as SGHTA and CDR2 as FQGNSA. CDR3 sequence reads: CASSLRSGYGSYEQYF. As DNA, the CDR3 is TGTGCCAGCAGCCTTCGGAGCGGGTATGGCTCCTACGAGCAGTACTTC.

This clonotype was found many times. Its ends do not fully match the called genes, so a read error is possible. The chain uses TRBV28 and TRBJ2-6, with D possibly TRBD1 on 5 matching bases. CDR1 and CDR2 from the germline V gene are MDHEN and SYDVKM. The CDR3 has 15 residues. The DNA of the CDR3 is TGTGCCAGCAGTTTCGAAGGGTCTGGGGCCAACGTCCCGACTTTC. This gives the protein CASSFEGSGANVPTF.

The CDR3, as DNA: TGTGCCAGTTTGACAGGGGGCTACACAGATACGCAGTATTTT. Translating gives CASLTGGYTDTQYF. This chain links TRBV6-1 with TRBJ2-3; 10 positions match TRBD1. Germline V lookup: CDR1 MNHNS, CDR2 SASEGT. This CDR3 spans 14 amino acids. Trimming removed 9 bases from V and 2 bases from J; junction bases left unmatched: 5.

The J gene is TRBJ2-7, the V gene TRBV9; 14 bases are shared with TRBD2. Germline V gives CDR1 SGDLS, CDR2 YYNGEE. V was pared by 2 bases and J by 3 bases, with 10 bases of the junction left unmatched. This CDR3 spans 18 amino acids. CDR3 in amino acids: CASSVGPGLAGVFYEQYF. CDR3 nucleotides: TGTGCCAGCAGCGTGGGCCCGGGACTAGCGGGAGTCTTCTACGAGCAGTACTTC.

This clonotype was seen many times. This chain connects TRBV7-2 to TRBJ2-7; TRBD1 matches at 9 bases. With 3 bases clipped from V and 0 bases from J, the junction kept 3 bases outside the gene matches. The CDR3 length is 15 residues. Germline assignment: CDR1 SGHTA and CDR2 FQGNSA. This chain's CDR3 is CASSLWDRDSYEQYF. As DNA, the CDR3 is TGTGCCAGCAGCTTGTGGGACAGGGACTCCTACGAGCAGTACTTC.

This clonotype showed up just a few times. This chain connects TRBV5-5 to TRBJ1-2, with TRBD1 matching over 11 bases. The CDR3 extends over 17 amino acids. After removal of 1 base from V and 3 bases from J, the junction contained 8 bases not matched to a gene. CDR1 is SGHKS and CDR2 is YYEKEE in the germline V gene (reference sequence). CDR3 sequence: CASSLMGTGGFDYGYTF. Here the CDR3 DNA reads TGTGCCAGCAGCTTGATGGGGACAGGGGGATTCGACTATGGCTACACCTTC.

This clonotype has a handful of counts. J is TRBJ1-2 and V is TRBV18; D call uncertain. Germline CDR1 reads KGHSH; CDR2 reads LQKENI. Deletions cut 6 bases from V and 8 bases from J, with 10 bases between. The CDR3 contains 11 residues. Here the CDR3 reads CASSSSGGYTF. The CDR3 nucleotides are TGTGCCAGCTCTTCTAGCGGCGGCTACACCTTC.

This clonotype was found many times. This chain uses TRBV28 with TRBJ1-5, with D unresolved. The CDR3 covers 16 residues. The V gene lost 1 base and the J gene lost 0 bases, with 10 bases spanning the gap. The germline CDR1 and CDR2 sequences are MDHEN and SYDVKM. This CDR3 reads CASSLLGVYSNQPQHF. The CDR3 nucleotides are TGTGCCAGCAGTTTATTGGGAGTTTATAGCAATCAGCCCCAGCATTTT.

The sample holds many counts of this clonotype. The chain employs TRBV6-5 and TRBJ1-6; no clear D. Germline V gene sequence: CDR1 MNHEY, CDR2 SVGAGI. The CDR3 loop spans 15 amino acids. Trimming took 2 bases from V and 8 from J, leaving 13 bases between them. In nucleotides, the CDR3 is TGTGCCAGCAGTTACGTAAGGGTCTCAGATTCACCCCTCCACTTT. It codes for CASSYVRVSDSPLHF.

Ten or more counts support this clonotype. The gene calls are TRBV20-1 and TRBJ1-1; a weak D match, TRBD1 (6 bases). The CDR3 extends over 13 amino acids. Germline lookup yields CDR1 DFQATT and CDR2 SNEGSKA (reference sequence). V lost 5 bases and J lost 3, with 13 bases in between. For the CDR3, the DNA is TGCAGTGCTCGGGACAAGGATCACACTGAAGCTTTCTTT. This encodes CSARDKDHTEAFF.

This chain connects TRBV2 to TRBJ2-2; D is unresolved. Trimming took 0 bases from V and 7 from J, leaving 6 bases between them. This CDR3 region has 13 residues. Germline lookup yields CDR1 SNHLY and CDR2 FYNNEI. DNA of the CDR3: TGTGCCAGCAGTGAAGCGCCGATCGGGGAGCTGTTTTTT. Translated: CASSEAPIGELFF.

The rearrangement uses TRBV19 and TRBJ1-1, with 10 bases fitting TRBD1. Germline CDR1 is LNHDA and CDR2 is SQIVND (reference sequence). After removal of 9 bases from V and 5 bases from J, the junction contained 9 bases not matched to a gene. The CDR3 is 14 amino acids. The CDR3 sequence is CASRDRGLHTEAFF. The DNA of the CDR3 is TGTGCCAGCCGGGACAGGGGTCTTCATACTGAAGCTTTCTTT.

The chain has TRBV12-3 or TRBV12-4 and TRBJ2-3; 7 bases fit TRBD1. Trimming cost V 2 bases and J 0 bases; bases outside gene matches: 2. The CDR3 consists of 15 residues. DNA of the CDR3: TGTGCCAGCAGTTTAAGGGACAGAAGCACAGATACGCAGTATTTT. This translates into CASSLRDRSTDTQYF.

The chain recombines TRBV11-3 with TRBJ2-3; D not resolved. The CDR3 extends over 18 amino acids. The germline V gene encodes CDR1 SGHNT and CDR2 YENEEA. The germline V and J ends were trimmed by 1 base and 0 bases, with 17 bases remaining between them. CDR3 protein: CASSLGGVVARSTDTQYF. CDR3 in DNA: TGTGCCAGCAGCTTAGGGGGTGTGGTGGCACGGAGCACAGATACGCAGTATTTT. The complete variable domain, with remaining parts taken from reference TRBV11-3 and TRBJ2-3, reads EAGVVQSPRYKIIEKKQPVAFWCNPISGHNTLYWYLQNLGQGPELLIRYENEEAVDDSQLPKDRFSAERLKGVDSTLKIQPAELGDSAVYLCASSLGGVVARSTDTQYFGPGTRLTVL.

This clonotype has a count of ten or more. The chain joins TRBV7-9 to TRBJ2-7, with TRBD1 matching over 8 bases. The V segment lost 5 bases and the J segment 5 bases; nucleotides outside the gene matches: 8. This CDR3 is built from 14 residues. Germline loops: CDR1 SEHNR, CDR2 FQNEAQ (reference sequence). CDR3 in DNA: TGTGCCAGCAGCCTTATTGGACAGGGTGACGAGCAGTACTTC. It encodes CASSLIGQGDEQYF.

This clonotype was detected many times. V and J are TRBV20-1 and TRBJ2-7; TRBD1 agrees at 7 bases. The CDR3 is 13 amino acids. V lost 5 bases, J lost 3 bases, and 7 bases stayed unmatched. Germline assignment: CDR1 DFQATT and CDR2 SNEGSKA (reference sequence). This CDR3 is CSAFRDRYYEQYF. CDR3 coding DNA: TGCAGTGCTTTCCGGGACAGATACTACGAGCAGTACTTC.

In the case of this clonotype: A much more abundant neighbour one base away suggests this may be a read error. The chain recombines TRBV2 with TRBJ1-2; no definite D call. Germline V gene lookup returns CDR1 SNHLY and CDR2 FYNNEI. This CDR3 is built from 12 residues. CDR3 sequence: CASSYLDYGYIF. In DNA form, the CDR3 reads TGTGCCAGCAGTTACCTAGACTATGGCTACATCTTC. The full variable domain, completed using reference TRBV2 and TRBJ1-2, is EPEVTQTPSHQVTQMGQEVILRCVPISNHLYFYWYRQILGQKVEFLVSFYNNEISEKSEIFDDQFSVERPDGSNFTLKIRSTKLEDSAMYFCASSYLDYGYIFGSGTRLTVV.

The table lists this clonotype with a few counts. This chain joins TRBV24-1 and TRBJ2-7, with 8 bases that match TRBD2. The trim removed 1 base at V and 5 bases at J, leaving 6 bases unmatched. The CDR3 is made up of 15 amino acids. Per germline, CDR1 KGHDR and CDR2 SFDVKD. The CDR3 DNA reads TGTGCCACCAGTGATTTTGCGGGGGGCTCGGACGAGCAGTACTTC. This translates into CATSDFAGGSDEQYF.